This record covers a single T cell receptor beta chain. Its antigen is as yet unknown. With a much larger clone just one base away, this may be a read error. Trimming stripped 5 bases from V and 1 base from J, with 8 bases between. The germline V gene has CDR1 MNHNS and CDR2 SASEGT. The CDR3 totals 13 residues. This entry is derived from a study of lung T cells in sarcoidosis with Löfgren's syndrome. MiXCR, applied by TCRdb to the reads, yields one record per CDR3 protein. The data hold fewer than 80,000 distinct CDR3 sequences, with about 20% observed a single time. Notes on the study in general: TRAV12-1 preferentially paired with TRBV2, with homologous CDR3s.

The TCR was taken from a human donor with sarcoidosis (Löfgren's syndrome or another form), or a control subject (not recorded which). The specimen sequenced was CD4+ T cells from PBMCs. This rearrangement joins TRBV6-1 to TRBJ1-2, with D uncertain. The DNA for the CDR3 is TGTGCCAGCAGTTATGTCGGTAACTATGGCTACACCTTC. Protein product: CASSYVGNYGYTF.